Listed below are T cell receptor beta chains from one sample, sequenced in a study of blood T cell repertoires in COVID-19. Using immunoSEQ multiplex PCR, the repertoire was profiled, and TCRdb retains in-frame clones only, with some absent. This table has some 310,000 clones, about nine tenths appearing once. Sequencing was performed on peripheral blood. These TCRs come from a man aged 45-65 years with active or convalescent COVID-19. The CDR3 runs from the conserved cysteine through the conserved F or W. Fields, in order: CDR3 DNA, CDR3 protein, clone size, D gene, V gene, J gene. D genes are given only for firm matches. Size is stated for part of the rows, as once, few or many counts, or as a class when the clone is expanded.

TGCGCCAGCAGCCTCACAGGGGAAGCCTATGGCTACACCTTC,CASSLTGEAYGYTF,NA,TRBD1,TRBV4-1,TRBJ1-2
TGCGCCAGCACCCAGGGGGCAACTAATGAAAAACTGTTTTTT,CASTQGATNEKLFF,NA,TRBD1,TRBV5-1,TRBJ1-4
TGCGCCAGCAGTCAATCCACGGGGAGGGCGAGCCAAGAGACCCAGTACTTC,CASSQSTGRASQETQYF,NA,TRBD2,TRBV23-1,TRBJ2-5
TGTGCCAGCAGCCCCCCCCCGGGACAGGGGGTTAGTGGGGAGCTGTTTTTT,CASSPPPGQGVSGELFF,NA,TRBD1,TRBV5-4,TRBJ2-2
TGTGCCAGCAGCTTAATTTCCCAGGGGGAGGTCTCGAACACTGAAGCTTTCTTT,CASSLISQGEVSNTEAFF,NA,TRBD1,TRBV11-2,TRBJ1-1
TGCGCCAGCAGCTTGCCTAGCGGGGGTCTCGAGCAGTACTTC,CASSLPSGGLEQYF,NA,TRBD2,TRBV5-1,TRBJ2-7
TGCAGCGTCCCTGAAGGACAGGGATACAATGAGCAGTTCTTC,CSVPEGQGYNEQFF,NA,TRBD1,TRBV29-1,TRBJ2-1
TGTGCCAGCAGCCACCGGGACAGGGCGGAGGAAAAACTGTTTTTT,CASSHRDRAEEKLFF,NA,TRBD1,TRBV7-9,TRBJ1-4
TGTGCCAGCTCAACCGCTACGGAGTTGGTCACTGAAGCTTTCTTT,CASSTATELVTEAFF,NA,NA,TRBV18,TRBJ1-1
TGTGCCAGCAGTTACTCCCAGGGGAATTCACCCCTCCACTTT,CASSYSQGNSPLHF,NA,NA,TRBV6-2/TRBV6-3,TRBJ1-6
TGCAGCGTTAGGACTTACCAAGAGACCCAGTACTTC,CSVRTYQETQYF,NA,NA,TRBV29-1,TRBJ2-5
TGCGCCAGCAGCCAAGATCGGCCTAGCGGGGGCCTACTCTTAGCCAAAAACATTCAGTACTTC,CASSQDRPSGGLLLAKNIQYF,NA,TRBD2,TRBV4-3,TRBJ2-4
TGTGCCAGCAGCCTGGGAGCCGACCGAGGGGAGCAGTACTTC,CASSLGADRGEQYF,few,NA,TRBV7-2,TRBJ2-7
TGTGCCAGCAGCACCTCTAGCGGGGTAAGGGCCGGGGAGCTGTTTTTT,CASSTSSGVRAGELFF,NA,TRBD2,TRBV3-1/TRBV3-2,TRBJ2-2
TGTGCCAGCAGCGAGGATCTGGGACTGCAAGCTTTCTTT,CASSEDLGLQAFF,NA,NA,TRBV7-3,TRBJ1-1
TGCGCCAGCAGCCAACAGCCCCCGGGGGGTGACAATCAGCCCCAGCATTTT,CASSQQPPGGDNQPQHF,NA,NA,TRBV4-3,TRBJ1-5
TGTGCCAGCAGGCCGAAGAGTCAGGGCAATCAGCCCCAGCATTTT,CASRPKSQGNQPQHF,NA,NA,TRBV6-5,TRBJ1-5
TGTGCCAGCTCACCTACTTTCCCCGGGACAGGGTATGGAGAGACCCAGTACTTC,CASSPTFPGTGYGETQYF,NA,TRBD1,TRBV18,TRBJ2-5
TGTGCCATCAGTGAGTCGACACTTTCGGATCAGCCCCAGCATTTT,CAISESTLSDQPQHF,NA,NA,TRBV10-3,TRBJ1-5
TGTGCCAGCCGGAACTATTACGAGCAGTACTTC,CASRNYYEQYF,NA,NA,TRBV2,TRBJ2-7
TGTGCCAGCAGTGGGTTAGGGGGAAAATACAATGAGCAGTTCTTC,CASSGLGGKYNEQFF,NA,NA,TRBV2,TRBJ2-1
TGTGCCAGCAGCTCCCCAGGGGGGAGTTGGGGTTCTGAAGCTTTCTTT,CASSSPGGSWGSEAFF,once,TRBD1,TRBV7-9,TRBJ1-1
TGTGCCAGTAGGGCGCGGGAGCGTGGGGATGAGCAGTTCTTC,CASRARERGDEQFF,NA,TRBD2,TRBV19,TRBJ2-1
TGTGCCAGCAGCTTAGATCCGGGACAGGGGCAAGAGACCCAGTACTTC,CASSLDPGQGQETQYF,NA,TRBD1,TRBV11-2,TRBJ2-5
TGTGCCAGCAGCGTAGGGGGAGGGCCAAGCACCGGGGAGCTGTTTTTT,CASSVGGGPSTGELFF,NA,TRBD2,TRBV9,TRBJ2-2
TGTGCCAGTAGTATTGGTAGGAGGGGCGAACAGCCCCAGCATTTT,CASSIGRRGEQPQHF,NA,NA,TRBV19,TRBJ1-5
TGTGCCAGCAGCACTCGGGGCGGGAGAGGCTACGAGCAGTACTTC,CASSTRGGRGYEQYF,NA,TRBD2,TRBV11-2,TRBJ2-7
TGTGCCACCAGCACCAATCCCGGGACAGGTCTGAATCAGCCCCAGCATTTT,CATSTNPGTGLNQPQHF,NA,TRBD1,TRBV15,TRBJ1-5
TGTGCCAGCAGCGAACAGGGTATATCCTACGAGCAGTACTTC,CASSEQGISYEQYF,NA,NA,TRBV5-6,TRBJ2-7
TGTGCCTGGAGTGTGGATAGCGGGGATTCTTTCTCGAACACCGGGGAGCTGTTTTTT,CAWSVDSGDSFSNTGELFF,once,TRBD2,TRBV30,TRBJ2-2
TGTGCAACCGGGGGGGCATACTCTAACTATGGCTACACCTTC,CATGGAYSNYGYTF,once,NA,TRBV10-3,TRBJ1-2